Below, 25 T cell receptor beta chains from the same sample are listed, as sequenced in a study of cytomegalovirus exposure and HLA in healthy donors. PCR was performed using 60 Vbeta and 13 Jbeta primers. Assay used: immunoSEQ multiplex PCR; TCRdb lists only in-frame clones, some missing. The repertoire has around 190,000 clones, under 85% of them found once; the top ten carry roughly 1.6%. Material: PBMCs. These receptors were obtained from a woman younger than 30 in good health and CMV-seronegative.

The chain is built from TRBV30 and TRBJ1-4; no clear D gene. The length of the CDR3 is 14 residues. Germline V CDR1 and CDR2: GTSNPN, SVGIG (reference sequence). Trimming pared 1 base from V and 8 bases from J, leaving 14 bases between. The CDR3, as DNA: TGTGCCTGGAGTGGGGTTAGAGGTGGGGAAAAACTGTTTTTT. This translates into CAWSGVRGGEKLFF.

Comment on this clone: Other DNA variants within this sample encode the same CDR3. The chain links TRBV9 to TRBJ1-2; possibly TRBD1 for D (5 bases). Trimming took off 2 bases at V and 5 bases at J, with 10 bases between the two ends. This CDR3 spans 13 amino acids. From germline, CDR1 is SGDLS and CDR2 YYNGEE. The CDR3 sequence: CASSVDSRYGYTF. CDR3 DNA sequence: TGTGCCAGCAGCGTCGACAGTAGGTATGGCTACACCTTC.

This rearrangement joins TRBV11-2 to TRBJ2-1; 10 bases are shared with TRBD1. V lost 7 bases and J lost 7; bases outside the gene matches: 7. In germline, CDR1 is SGHAT, CDR2 FQNNGV. The CDR3 has 14 residues. The CDR3 region is CASNSGQGRNEQFF. CDR3 nucleotide sequence: TGTGCCAGCAATTCGGGACAGGGGAGGAATGAGCAGTTCTTC.

The genes are TRBV19 and TRBJ1-1; the D gene is possibly TRBD1 (6 bases). CDR1 is LNHDA, CDR2 SQIVND, per germline (reference sequence). The CDR3 totals 16 residues. The V and J ends lost 4 bases and 5 bases respectively, with 20 bases between them. The CDR3 is CASSTEDDRFGTEAFF. The DNA of the CDR3 is TGTGCCAGTAGTACGGAAGACGACAGGTTCGGAACTGAAGCTTTCTTT.

The chain employs TRBV6-1 and TRBJ2-3; TRBD1 matches at 8 bases. CDR3 size: 14 residues. CDR1 is MNHNS and CDR2 is SASEGT in the germline V gene. V shed 6 bases and J 1 base; nucleotides not matched to a gene: 3. The CDR3: CASSLDRGTDTQYF. The CDR3 DNA sequence: TGTGCCAGCAGCTTGGACAGGGGCACAGATACGCAGTATTTT.

This clone showed up just a few times. V gene TRBV4-1 combines with J gene TRBJ2-7; D is uncertain. The V and J ends lost 0 bases and 0 bases respectively, with 12 bases between them. Germline CDR1 is MGHRA and CDR2 is YSYEKL. The CDR3 sequence is 16 residues long. The CDR3 spells CASSQESGSSSYEQYF. In nucleotides, the CDR3 is TGCGCCAGCAGCCAAGAATCTGGTTCGAGCTCCTACGAGCAGTACTTC.

This chain links TRBV7-8 with TRBJ1-6, with TRBD1 matching 8 bases. The CDR3 has 18 residues. The ends lost 1 base at V and 1 base at J; junction bases unmatched: 6. Per germline, CDR1 SGHVS and CDR2 FQNEAQ. In DNA, the CDR3 is TGTGCCAGCAGCTTAGATGCAGGGGGCAGATCCTATAATTCACCCCTCCACTTT. It encodes CASSLDAGGRSYNSPLHF.

The chain employs TRBV4-1 and TRBJ1-5; the match to TRBD1 covers 7 bases. After removal of 0 bases from V and 0 bases from J, the junction contained 11 bases not matched to a gene. This CDR3 contains 19 residues. In germline, CDR1 is MGHRA, CDR2 YSYEKL. CDR3 sequence: CASSQEGSGGGNSNQPQHF. CDR3 DNA sequence: TGCGCCAGCAGCCAAGAAGGGTCAGGAGGGGGCAATAGCAATCAGCCCCAGCATTTT.

There are a few counts of this clone. J is TRBJ2-1 and V is TRBV19, with 9 bases fitting TRBD2. V lost 3 bases and J lost 3; bases outside the gene matches: 9. The CDR3 has 17 residues. CDR1 and CDR2 from the germline V gene are LNHDA and SQIVND (reference sequence). The CDR3 nucleotides are TGTGCCAGTAGTATCCGTGCGAGCGGGAGGTTCTACAATGAGCAGTTCTTC. It specifies CASSIRASGRFYNEQFF.

The chain has TRBV7-3 and TRBJ2-1; 7 positions match TRBD2. CDR3 size: 14 residues. Trimming at V came to 1 base and at J to 10 bases, leaving 7 bases not matched to a gene. Per the germline V gene, CDR1 is SGHTA and CDR2 is FQGTGA. CDR3 nucleotide sequence: TGTGCCAGCAGCTTAAGGACTCGGGGGGACGAGCAGTTCTTC. It encodes CASSLRTRGDEQFF.

To note about this clone: In the same sample, other DNA sequences code for this CDR3. This sequence joins TRBV27 and TRBJ1-2; D gene ambiguous. V was shortened by 0 bases and J by 4 bases, with 6 bases between the two germline ends. CDR1 is MNHEY, CDR2 SMNVEV, per germline (reference sequence). The CDR3 length is 13 residues. CDR3 protein: CASSLSPGYGYTF. The CDR3 region has the DNA TGTGCCAGCAGTTTATCGCCCGGCTATGGCTACACCTTC.

V usage is TRBV29-1 and J usage is TRBJ1-6; D gene unclear. V shed 5 bases and J shed 6 bases, with 11 bases lying between them. The CDR3 is 13 residues long. Germline V gene lookup returns CDR1 SQVTM and CDR2 ANQGSEA. DNA of the CDR3: TGCAGCGTTCGGAGGACGTCTAATTCACCCCTCCACTTT. Its protein product is CSVRRTSNSPLHF.

The chain couples TRBV18 to TRBJ1-3; 8 bases fit TRBD1. Germline V gene lookup returns CDR1 KGHSH and CDR2 LQKENI. J gave up 2 bases and V 3 bases, and 0 bases lay outside the gene matches. The CDR3 has 14 residues. CDR3 in amino acids: CASSPTGAGNTIYF. CDR3 nucleotides: TGTGCCAGCTCACCGACAGGGGCTGGAAACACCATATATTTT.

This rearrangement joins TRBV20-1 to TRBJ1-2, with no clear D. V lost 6 bases and J 6 bases, leaving 8 bases between the germline ends. Germline V gene sequence: CDR1 DFQATT, CDR2 SNEGSKA (reference sequence). CDR3 size: 10 residues. CDR3 in amino acids: CSAIIDGYTF. The CDR3 nucleotides are TGCAGTGCAATCATTGATGGCTACACCTTC.

The CDR3 nucleotides read TGTGCCAGCAGCTTGGGCTGGGGGGACGCTGGCTACACCTTC. Encoded protein: CASSLGWGDAGYTF. The chain combines TRBV5-4 with TRBJ1-2; possible D gene TRBD1, 5 bases. CDR1 is SGHNT, CDR2 YYREEE, per germline (reference sequence). V was pared by 0 bases and J by 7 bases, with 13 bases between. The CDR3 spans 14 residues.

J is TRBJ2-5 and V is TRBV19, with 8 bases that match TRBD2. Germline CDR1 reads LNHDA; CDR2 reads SQIVND (reference sequence). CDR3 length equals 13 residues. The V gene end was trimmed by 5 bases and the J gene end by 7 bases; junction bases not matched to a gene: 6. CDR3 bases: TGTGCCAGTAGTTGGCGGGGGGATTTGACCCAGTACTTC. This translates into CASSWRGDLTQYF. The entire variable domain, with the rest obtained from reference TRBV19 and TRBJ2-5, is as follows: DGGITQSPKYLFRKEGQNVTLSCEQNLNHDAMYWYRQDPGQGLRLIYYSQIVNDFQKGDIAEGYSVSREKKESFPLTVTSAQKNPTAFYLCASSWRGDLTQYFGPGTRLLVL.

The J gene is TRBJ1-5, the V gene TRBV19; the D gene is possibly TRBD1 (5 bases). This CDR3 spans 14 amino acids. Germline V lookup: CDR1 LNHDA, CDR2 SQIVND (reference sequence). Trimming left V 6 bases short and J 4 bases short, with 13 bases between. CDR3 loop: CASRRRAGNQPQHF. In DNA form, the CDR3 reads TGTGCCAGTAGGCGCAGGGCTGGGAATCAGCCCCAGCATTTT.

The gene calls are TRBV6-5 and TRBJ2-7; weak D call: TRBD2 (6 bases). The CDR3 length is 14 residues. With 2 bases removed from V and 5 bases from J, the gap between germline ends came to 13 bases. From germline, CDR1 is MNHEY and CDR2 SVGAGI. CDR3 protein: CASSYRLDSHEQYF. In DNA, the CDR3 is TGTGCCAGCAGTTACCGACTAGATTCCCACGAGCAGTACTTC.

CDR3 region: CASREQSYEQYF. The CDR3, as DNA: TGTGCCAGCAGGGAGCAATCCTACGAGCAGTACTTC. The chain employs TRBV28 and TRBJ2-7; D is ambiguous. The CDR3 covers 12 residues. Germline values: CDR1 MDHEN, CDR2 SYDVKM. V was trimmed by 6 bases and J by 1 base, leaving 7 bases between them.

V is TRBV27 and J is TRBJ2-7; 11 positions match TRBD2. The V gene's germline CDR1 is MNHEY and CDR2 SMNVEV (reference sequence). The CDR3 is 15 residues long. The J segment lost 1 base and the V segment lost 4 bases, leaving 3 bases of the junction unmatched. The CDR3 here is CASSSLAGVSYEQYF. CDR3 sequence (DNA): TGTGCCAGCAGTTCACTAGCGGGGGTTTCCTACGAGCAGTACTTC.

This clone was picked up one time. The rearrangement uses TRBV27 and TRBJ1-4; TRBD1 is a possible D gene (5 bases). CDR1 and CDR2 from the germline V gene are MNHEY and SMNVEV (reference sequence). The germline V and J ends were trimmed by 0 bases and 3 bases, with 8 bases remaining between them. CDR3 length equals 15 residues. In DNA form, the CDR3 reads TGTGCCAGCAGTTTATCTTGGGGGGCTAATGAAAAACTGTTTTTT. Translating it yields CASSLSWGANEKLFF.

This clone was picked up a small number of times. The chain carries TRBV11-3 and TRBJ1-1; D perhaps matches TRBD1 (6 bases). The ends were cut back, 3 bases at V and 5 bases at J, with 10 bases in the middle. Germline CDR1 and CDR2: SGHNT and YENEEA. The CDR3 spans 13 residues. For the CDR3, the DNA is TGTGCCAGCAGCTTCGACAGGTATACTGAAGCTTTCTTT. Translated: CASSFDRYTEAFF.

This clone was counted only a few times. This chain uses TRBV7-8 with TRBJ2-7, with a tentative D call TRBD2 (5 bases). V gave up 2 bases and J gave up 6 bases, with 11 bases separating them. CDR1 and CDR2 from the germline V gene are SGHVS and FQNEAQ. This CDR3 has 13 amino acids. In DNA, the CDR3 is TGTGCCAGCAGCTTACTAGCTTACTCCGAGCAGTACTTC. Protein product: CASSLLAYSEQYF.

This clone was picked up one time. The genes are TRBV15 and TRBJ2-5; perhaps TRBD2 as D (5 bases). The CDR3 length is 14 residues. The V gene's germline CDR1 is LNHNV and CDR2 YYDKDF (reference sequence). V was cut by 4 bases and J by 3 bases, with 12 bases left in between. For the CDR3, the DNA is TGTGCCACCAGCACAAGGTCCGGGGAAGAGACCCAGTACTTC. The encoded protein is CATSTRSGEETQYF.

This chain uses TRBV27 with TRBJ1-6; D gene unclear. Germline V lookup: CDR1 MNHEY, CDR2 SMNVEV (reference sequence). The CDR3 spans 13 residues. With 2 bases removed from V and 12 bases from J, the gap between germline ends came to 11 bases. CDR3 sequence (DNA): TGTGCCAGCAGTTTAGTTGAGCGGCAACCCCTCCACTTT. Residues: CASSLVERQPLHF.